The T cell receptor (beta chain) under discussion was sequenced for a study of OX40 agonist ivuxolimab in advanced cancers. Study summary: Every 2 weeks, patients received ivuxolimab intravenously, dosed at 0.01 to 10 mg/kg. Aged about 23 to 90 with a mean of 60 years, they were approximately 80% male.

The study, taken as a whole, reports: Doses of 0.1 to 3.0 mg/kg were accompanied by clonal expansion of CD4+ and CD8+ blood T cells by week 6.

The method was immunoSEQ multiplex PCR; TCRdb's version includes in-frame clones alone and lacks a portion of them. The profile covers 35,000 to 40,000 clones, with 80% to 95% appearing a single time and 8% to 10% taken by the ten largest. For this clone: Its antigen is as yet unknown.

Germline V CDR1 and CDR2: MNHEY, SVGAGI. V lost 7 bases to trimming and J lost 8 bases, with 20 bases between them. The CDR3 covers 14 residues. Peripheral blood came from all dose cohorts at three timepoints. Sequenced here: CD4+ or CD8+ T cells sorted from blood, sampled in a trial of the OX40 agonist ivuxolimab. The chain links TRBV6-5 to TRBJ1-2; unclear D gene. This sequence originates from an adult with an advanced solid tumor such as melanoma, head and neck, liver or kidney cancer. CDR3 residues: CASTPRTFVLGYTF. The CDR3 coding sequence is TGTGCCAGCACCCCAAGGACGTTCGTTCTCGGCTACACCTTC.